Given below is one TCR beta chain in context. Antigen: not known. The data were obtained in a study of T cell responses to AZD1222 COVID-19 vaccine. Study-wide results and limits: Clonal diversity was possibly underestimated; the donors were predominantly white British and more often female. Dominant at 160-218 and 743-854, vaccine-associated CD4 TCRs also spanned spike. Reports say nearly half of spike-specific TCRs go after unmutated variant regions.

Clones were read by immunoSEQ multiplex PCR, and TCRdb kept only the in-frame ones, dropping some. This sample has fewer than 130,000 clones, with around 80% found just once. This sequence was found in an adult in good health. Specimen: peripheral blood, collected on day 0 of AZD1222 vaccination.

The CDR3 DNA is TGTGCCAGTAGTATACGGGGCGCGGAAGGCGGGCAGTACTTC. It codes for CASSIRGAEGGQYF. The J gene is TRBJ2-7, the V gene TRBV19; D possibly uses TRBD1 or TRBD2 (5 bases each). CDR3 length: 14 residues. Germline assignment: CDR1 LNHDA and CDR2 SQIVND (reference sequence). V lost 2 bases and J 9 bases, leaving 17 bases between the germline ends.